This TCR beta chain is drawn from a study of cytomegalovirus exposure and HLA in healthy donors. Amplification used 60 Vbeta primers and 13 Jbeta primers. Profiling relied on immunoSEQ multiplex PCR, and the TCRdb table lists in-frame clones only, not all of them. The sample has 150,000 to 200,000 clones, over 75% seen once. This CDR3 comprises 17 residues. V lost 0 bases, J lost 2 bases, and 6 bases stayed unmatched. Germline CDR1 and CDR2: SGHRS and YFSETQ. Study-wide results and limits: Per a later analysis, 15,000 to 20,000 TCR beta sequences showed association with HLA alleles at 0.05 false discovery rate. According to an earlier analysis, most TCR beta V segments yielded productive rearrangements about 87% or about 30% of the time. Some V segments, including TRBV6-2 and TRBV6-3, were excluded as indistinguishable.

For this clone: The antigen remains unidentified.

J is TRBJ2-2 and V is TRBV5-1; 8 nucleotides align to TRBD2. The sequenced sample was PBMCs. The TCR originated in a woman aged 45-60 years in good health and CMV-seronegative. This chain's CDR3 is CASSLEASGPNTGELFF. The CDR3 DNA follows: TGCGCCAGCAGCTTGGAGGCTAGCGGGCCTAACACCGGGGAGCTGTTTTTT.